This T cell receptor beta chain is from a study of blood T cell repertoires in COVID-19. Study-wide background: T cells, B-cell-depleted T cells, or PBMCs provided the cDNA or gDNA that served as material.

Produced via immunoSEQ multiplex PCR; TCRdb's table is partial and in-frame only. Of about 280,000 clones listed, roughly 87% are singletons. Germline CDR1 reads SGHRS; CDR2 reads YFSETQ. Between the trimmed V and J ends, which lost 0 bases and 2 bases, there was a span of 9 bases. The CDR3 consists of 15 residues. The sample comprised peripheral blood. This chain connects TRBV5-1 to TRBJ2-1; TRBD1 is a possible D gene (6 bases). This TCR derives from a human donor in a cohort sampled during active COVID-19. This CDR3 reads CASSLVGQPYNEQFF. CDR3 sequence (DNA): TGCGCCAGCAGCTTGGTCGGACAGCCCTACAATGAGCAGTTCTTC.